This passage covers 28 T cell receptor beta chains from one sample sequenced in a study of blood T cells in healthy people across ages. Combining a sample-barcoded 5' primer with a J-beta primer mix, a second PCR ran for roughly 7 to 12 cycles. Each CDR3 protein gets one entry after TCRdb re-called the 5' RACE reads with MiXCR. The table lists more than 900,000 distinct CDR3 sequences, almost 25% of them singletons. This sample also belongs to another study, concerning T cells of mothers and their children.

Input material: blood. These receptors were obtained from a girl aged 2-9 years in good health.

This clonotype appeared a few times. The chain combines TRBV20-1 with TRBJ1-5; no clear D. V lost 4 bases and J lost 0, with 16 bases in between. Germline CDR1 reads DFQATT; CDR2 reads SNEGSKA (reference sequence). The CDR3 is 16 amino acids. The CDR3 loop reads CSAKMGERVSNQPQHF. CDR3 nucleotide sequence: TGCAGTGCTAAAATGGGTGAGAGAGTTAGCAATCAGCCCCAGCATTTT.

This chain's CDR3 is CASSQWAGGQEEKLFF. The DNA for the CDR3 is TGTGCCAGCAGCCAGTGGGCGGGGGGGCAGGAGGAAAAACTGTTTTTT. V is TRBV4-2 and J is TRBJ1-4; TRBD1 might be the D (6 bases). With 3 bases removed from V and 8 bases from J, the gap between germline ends came to 19 bases. The CDR3 extends over 16 amino acids. The germline CDR1 and CDR2 sequences are LGHNA and YNFKEQ.

The rearrangement uses TRBV6-5 and TRBJ1-4; D perhaps matches TRBD1 (5 bases). V lost 3 bases, J lost 8 bases, and 16 bases lay in between. The CDR3 length is 15 residues. Germline values: CDR1 MNHEY, CDR2 SVGAGI. CDR3 DNA sequence: TGTGCCAGCAGTTATGGGGGAGGACGAGGAGAAAAACTGTTTTTT. Amino acid sequence: CASSYGGGRGEKLFF.

This clonotype was detected a few times. The rearrangement links TRBV29-1 to TRBJ2-1, with 7 nucleotides matching TRBD1. The CDR3 spans 14 residues. Unmatched junction bases numbered 4, after V lost 5 bases and J lost 0 bases. Germline assignment: CDR1 SQVTM and CDR2 ANQGSEA. CDR3 coding DNA: TGCAGCGTTATTAGACAGGGCTCCTACAATGAGCAGTTCTTC. Encoded protein: CSVIRQGSYNEQFF.

This clonotype was detected a few times. The rearrangement joins TRBV24-1 to TRBJ2-7; D not resolved. Trimming left V 2 bases short and J 6 bases short, with 7 bases between. This CDR3 contains 12 residues. Germline assignment: CDR1 KGHDR and CDR2 SFDVKD. CDR3 sequence (DNA): TGTGCCACCAGTGATTCCGGACCCGAGCAGTACTTC. This sequence encodes CATSDSGPEQYF.

This sequence joins TRBV21-1 and TRBJ2-1. TRBV21-1 is listed as a pseudogene. The CDR3 length is 15 residues. CDR3 region: CASSKPGRRYNEQFF. CDR3 nucleotide sequence: TGTGCCAGCAGCAAACCGGGACGCCGGTACAATGAGCAGTTCTTC.

This clonotype was counted between two and nine times. At one boundary the junction diverges from the germline segment, which might be a read error. The chain couples TRBV5-1 to TRBJ1-1; D uncertain. The CDR3 is made up of 14 amino acids. CDR1 and CDR2 from the germline V gene are SGHRS and YFSETQ. As DNA, the CDR3 is TGCGCCAGTAGCTTGGTGGCCTCCAACACTGAAGCTTTCTTT. Translating gives CASSLVASNTEAFF.

CDR3 amino acids: CSARDKVLAEIYNEQFF. In DNA, the CDR3 is TGCAGTGCTAGAGACAAAGTTCTAGCGGAGATCTACAATGAGCAGTTCTTC. The rearrangement joins TRBV20-1 to TRBJ2-1, with TRBD2 matching over 7 bases. The CDR3 runs 17 residues. Germline-derived CDR1 and CDR2 are DFQATT and SNEGSKA (reference sequence). V shed 0 bases, J shed 3 bases, and the junction held 11 bases outside the gene matches.

This clonotype turned up a few times. The chain recombines TRBV10-3 with TRBJ2-1; 9 bases fit TRBD1. This CDR3 region has 15 residues. The V gene end was trimmed by 5 bases and the J gene end by 8 bases; junction bases not matched to a gene: 10. In germline, CDR1 is ENHRY, CDR2 SYGVKD. CDR3 nucleotide sequence: TGTGCCATCAGTACCCCGGGACAGGGATGGCATGAGCAGTTCTTC. Protein: CAISTPGQGWHEQFF.

This clonotype has a handful of counts. The rearrangement uses TRBV4-3 and TRBJ2-1, with D possibly TRBD1 on 6 matching bases. The last part of the DNA fits TRBJ2-5 better; the J call may be wrong. The CDR3 is made up of 15 amino acids. Germline CDR1 reads LGHNA; CDR2 reads YSLEER. The CDR3 loop is CASSQGQEMGETQYF. DNA for the CDR3: TGCGCCAGCAGCCAAGGACAGGAGATGGGTGAGACCCAGTACTTC.

The genes are TRBV5-1 and TRBJ2-7; 8 bases agree with TRBD2. Unmatched junction bases numbered 4, after V lost 3 bases and J lost 5 bases. This CDR3 has 13 residues. Germline values: CDR1 SGHRS, CDR2 YFSETQ. Written as DNA, the CDR3 is TGCGCCAGCAGCTGGGGACTAGTACACGAGCAGTACTTC. The encoded protein is CASSWGLVHEQYF.

This clonotype was seen more than once but under ten times. V is TRBV7-9 and J is TRBJ2-5; maybe TRBD2 (5 bases). The J call is uncertain, as TRBJ2-1 better fits the DNA end. The CDR3 has 14 amino acids. The germline V gene has CDR1 SEHNR and CDR2 FQNEAQ (reference sequence). In DNA, the CDR3 is TGTGCCAGCAGCTTTTTTGGCGCGCGGGATGAGCAGTTCTTC. Translating gives CASSFFGARDEQFF.

This clonotype has more than one count but fewer than ten. V gene TRBV4-3 combines with J gene TRBJ1-5; no firm D call. The V end was cut by 0 bases, the J end by 1 base, with 7 bases between. The CDR3 runs 15 residues. The germline V gene has CDR1 LGHNA and CDR2 YSLEER. As DNA, the CDR3 is TGCGCCAGCAGCCAAGATGGCGCCAGCAATCAGCCCCAGCATTTT. Residues: CASSQDGASNQPQHF.

The chain couples TRBV10-3 to TRBJ2-6, with D tentatively TRBD2 (5 bases). Germline loops: CDR1 ENHRY, CDR2 SYGVKD. This CDR3 is built from 15 residues. V was trimmed by 3 bases and J by 0 bases, leaving 6 bases between them. The CDR3: CAISDGNSGANVLTF. DNA for the CDR3: TGTGCCATCAGTGACGGGAACTCTGGGGCCAACGTCCTGACTTTC.

V and J are TRBV5-1 and TRBJ2-1; 9 bases are shared with TRBD1. Germline CDR1 is SGHRS and CDR2 is YFSETQ. CDR3 length: 17 residues. Losses at the gene ends were 0 bases for V and 2 bases for J; bases not matched to a gene: 6. CDR3 in amino acids: CASSLVPGQGPYNEQFF. The CDR3 DNA reads TGCGCCAGCAGCTTGGTTCCGGGACAGGGCCCCTACAATGAGCAGTTCTTC. Complete variable domain (other parts from reference TRBV5-1 and TRBJ2-1): KAGVTQTPRYLIKTRGQQVTLSCSPISGHRSVSWYQQTPGQGLQFLFEYFSETQRNKGNFPGRFSGRQFSNSRSEMNVSTLELGDSALYLCASSLVPGQGPYNEQFFGPGTRLTVL.

The chain has TRBV5-1 and TRBJ2-7; D not certain. The V end lost 3 bases, the J end lost 2 bases, and 15 bases lay between the germline ends. The CDR3 runs to 15 residues. Germline-derived CDR1 and CDR2 are SGHRS and YFSETQ. This chain's CDR3 is CASSSGHQNPYEQYF. The CDR3 coding sequence is TGCGCCAGCAGCTCGGGCCACCAAAATCCCTACGAGCAGTACTTC.

The genes are TRBV5-1 and TRBJ2-7; tentatively, D is TRBD1 (5 bases). The CDR3 has 15 amino acids. The V gene's germline CDR1 is SGHRS and CDR2 YFSETQ. V dropped 1 base and J dropped 3 bases, with 14 bases sitting between them. This chain's CDR3 is CASSLLVGANYEQYF. As DNA, the CDR3 is TGCGCCAGCAGCTTGCTGGTAGGGGCCAACTACGAGCAGTACTTC.

This clonotype has just a few counts. V gene TRBV29-1 combines with J gene TRBJ2-5; a weak D match, TRBD1 (5 bases). The germline V gene encodes CDR1 SQVTM and CDR2 ANQGSEA. Trimming stripped 3 bases from V and 5 bases from J, with 16 bases between. The length of the CDR3 is 14 residues. In nucleotides, the CDR3 is TGCAGCGTTGACAGGGCCGGGTCTGGGGAGACCCAGTACTTC. Protein: CSVDRAGSGETQYF.

This clonotype was seen just once. The CDR3 region is CSAWTVQETQYF. The CDR3 bases are TGCAGTGCATGGACAGTGCAAGAGACCCAGTACTTC. The rearrangement joins TRBV20-1 to TRBJ2-5; perhaps TRBD1 as D (6 bases). Germline lookup yields CDR1 DFQATT and CDR2 SNEGSKA (reference sequence). The CDR3 has 12 residues. The germline V and J ends were trimmed by 6 bases and 2 bases, with 10 bases remaining between them.

The sample holds a few counts of this clonotype. The V gene is TRBV7-8, the J gene TRBJ2-7, with a tentative D call TRBD1 (5 bases). The CDR3 has 13 amino acids. V was cut by 5 bases and J by 8 bases, with 16 bases left in between. Germline values: CDR1 SGHVS, CDR2 FQNEAQ. The CDR3 coding sequence is TGTGCCAGCAGCCCCACAGGCGCGCACAAGCAGTACTTC. It translates to CASSPTGAHKQYF.

This clonotype was observed a few times. The chain is built from TRBV4-3 and TRBJ2-7; D unclear. This CDR3 region has 16 residues. The V gene lost 2 bases and the J gene lost 0 bases, with 14 bases spanning the gap. Germline V lookup: CDR1 LGHNA, CDR2 YSLEER. This CDR3 is CASSQFVTPSSYEQYF. As DNA, the CDR3 is TGCGCCAGCAGCCAATTCGTGACCCCTAGCTCCTACGAGCAGTACTTC.

This chain connects TRBV20-1 to TRBJ1-5; the D is unclear. The CDR3 sequence is 13 residues long. CDR1 is DFQATT, CDR2 SNEGSKA, per germline (reference sequence). V was cut by 3 bases and J by 5 bases, with 11 bases left in between. CDR3 residues: CSASPAVYQPQHF. The CDR3 DNA is TGCAGTGCTAGCCCCGCAGTCTATCAGCCCCAGCATTTT.

The chain uses TRBV6-2 or TRBV6-3 and TRBJ1-1, with D uncertain. The length of the CDR3 is 13 residues. Germline values: CDR1 MNHEY, CDR2 SVGEGT. Trimming pared 2 bases from V and 4 bases from J, leaving 8 bases between. This chain's CDR3 is CASSYGSITEAFF. The DNA of the CDR3 is TGTGCCAGCAGTTACGGGAGTATCACTGAAGCTTTCTTT.

On this clonotype: Germline is not matched at one junction end, which may reflect a read error. V and J are TRBV29-1 and TRBJ2-2, with TRBD1 identical over 9 bases. Per the germline V gene, CDR1 is SQVTM and CDR2 is ANQGSEA. There are 15 residues in the CDR3. In nucleotides, the CDR3 is TGCAGCGTTGCCGGGACAGGGAGCGGGGCCGGGGCGCTGTTTTTT. Its protein product is CSVAGTGSGAGALFF.

This clonotype was observed a few times. The chain uses TRBV27 and TRBJ2-3; 8 positions agree with TRBD2. The CDR3 spans 16 residues. Germline V lookup: CDR1 MNHEY, CDR2 SMNVEV (reference sequence). The V segment lost 4 bases and the J segment 2 bases; nucleotides outside the gene matches: 8. In DNA, the CDR3 is TGTGCCAGCAGTTCTCACTTAGCGGGGCACACAGATACGCAGTATTTT. This translates into CASSSHLAGHTDTQYF.

V and J are TRBV4-1 and TRBJ2-3; D unresolved. Germline V gene data show CDR1 as MGHRA and CDR2 as YSYEKL. V was cut by 1 base and J by 5 bases, with 13 bases left in between. The CDR3 is made up of 15 amino acids. The chain's CDR3 is CASSQGWTAGDTQYF. CDR3 nucleotide sequence: TGCGCCAGCAGCCAAGGTTGGACGGCCGGAGATACGCAGTATTTT.

This clonotype was observed a handful of times. The chain uses TRBV5-1 and TRBJ2-7; possible D gene TRBD1, 5 bases. V gave up 4 bases and J gave up 5 bases, with 16 bases separating them. Germline CDR1 reads SGHRS; CDR2 reads YFSETQ. CDR3 length equals 14 residues. CDR3 DNA sequence: TGCGCCAGCAGCCTGGAATTACAGGAAAACGAGCAGTACTTC. Protein sequence: CASSLELQENEQYF.

This clonotype was counted at least ten times. V usage is TRBV7-9 and J usage is TRBJ2-3, with 10 positions matching TRBD1. The CDR3 extends over 16 amino acids. From germline, CDR1 is SEHNR and CDR2 FQNEAQ (reference sequence). V lost 8 bases and J lost 5; bases outside the gene matches: 13. CDR3 bases: TGTGCCAGCGAGGGGAACGACAGGGGGCCAGGAGATACGCAGTATTTT. Amino acid sequence: CASEGNDRGPGDTQYF.